These T cell receptor beta chains were read from a single sample in a study of human T cells and chemical hapten exposure. TCRdb analysed the RACE reads with MiXCR anew, one entry per CDR3 protein. The sample shows some 400,000 distinct CDR3 sequences, more than 4.5% of them seen only once. Specimen: whole blood, collected in connection with sensitization to the hapten diphenylcyclopropenone (DPC). All receptors derive from a woman between 45 and 65 years old with alopecia areata. Some clones in this sample may be carry-over from other donors' samples. CDR3s leave out the opening cysteine and the closing phenylalanine or tryptophan. Fields, in order: D gene, J gene, V gene, clone size, CDR3 protein. The D gene is left open where the match is weak. Clone size is not always given. Where it is, it says once, few, many or a class for expanded clones.

-,TRBJ2-5,TRBV7-2,many,ASSSATAEETQY
TRBD1,TRBJ1-1,TRBV29-1,many,SVLLTGRTEAF
-,TRBJ1-1,TRBV6-5,-,ASSYRSMNTEAF
TRBD1,TRBJ1-5,TRBV13,many,ASSSDRGPNQPQH
TRBD2,TRBJ2-3,TRBV20-1,-,SAPAGAVTDTQY
-,TRBJ1-3,TRBV3-1,many,ASSRTLISGNTIY
-,TRBJ1-1,TRBV9,many,ASSVYVNTEAF
TRBD1,TRBJ1-6,TRBV19,many,ATSETGTSSYNSPLH
-,TRBJ1-2,TRBV29-1,many,SARTDIYGYT
-,TRBJ2-1,TRBV18,many,ASSPGTAYEQF
-,TRBJ1-1,TRBV9,many,ASSVDGFTEAF
TRBD2,TRBJ2-1,TRBV7-2,-,ASSSLAGGGEQF
-,TRBJ2-1,TRBV20-1,many,SPPSVRPHNEQF